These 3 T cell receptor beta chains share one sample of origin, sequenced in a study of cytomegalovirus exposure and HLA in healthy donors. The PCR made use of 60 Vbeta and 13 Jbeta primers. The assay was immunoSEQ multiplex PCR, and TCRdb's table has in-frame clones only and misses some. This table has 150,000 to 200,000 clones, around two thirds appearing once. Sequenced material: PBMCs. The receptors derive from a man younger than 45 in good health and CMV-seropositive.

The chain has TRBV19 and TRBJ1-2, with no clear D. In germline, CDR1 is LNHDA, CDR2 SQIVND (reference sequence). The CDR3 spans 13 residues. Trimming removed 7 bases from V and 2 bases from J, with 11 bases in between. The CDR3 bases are TGTGCCAGTACCGAATTTACAAACTATGGCTACACCTTC. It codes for CASTEFTNYGYTF.

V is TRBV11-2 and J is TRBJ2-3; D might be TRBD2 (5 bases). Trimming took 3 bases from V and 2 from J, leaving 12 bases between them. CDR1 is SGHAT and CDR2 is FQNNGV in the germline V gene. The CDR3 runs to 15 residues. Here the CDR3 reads CASSLGVPLTDTQYF. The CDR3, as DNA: TGTGCCAGCAGCTTGGGAGTCCCCCTCACAGATACGCAGTATTTT.

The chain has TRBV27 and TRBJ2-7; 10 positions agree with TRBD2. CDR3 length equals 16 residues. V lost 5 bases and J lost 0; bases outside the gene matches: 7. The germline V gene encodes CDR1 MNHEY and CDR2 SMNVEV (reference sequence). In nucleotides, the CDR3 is TGTGCCAGCAGTGGACTAGCGGCAAAAAGCTCCTACGAGCAGTACTTC. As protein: CASSGLAAKSSYEQYF.